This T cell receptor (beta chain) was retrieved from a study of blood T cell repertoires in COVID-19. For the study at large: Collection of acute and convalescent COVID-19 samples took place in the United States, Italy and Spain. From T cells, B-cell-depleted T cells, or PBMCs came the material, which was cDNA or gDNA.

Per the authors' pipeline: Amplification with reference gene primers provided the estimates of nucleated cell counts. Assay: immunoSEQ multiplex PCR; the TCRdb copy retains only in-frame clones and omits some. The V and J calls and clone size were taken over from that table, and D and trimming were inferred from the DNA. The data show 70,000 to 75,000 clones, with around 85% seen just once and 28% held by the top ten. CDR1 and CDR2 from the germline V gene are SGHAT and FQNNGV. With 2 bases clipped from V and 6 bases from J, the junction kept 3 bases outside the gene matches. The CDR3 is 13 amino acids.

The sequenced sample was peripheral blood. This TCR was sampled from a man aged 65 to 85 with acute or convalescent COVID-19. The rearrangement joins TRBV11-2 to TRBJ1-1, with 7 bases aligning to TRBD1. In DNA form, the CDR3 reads TGTGCCAGCAGCTTACAGGGGGTAGCTGAAGCTTTCTTT. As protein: CASSLQGVAEAFF.